The 7 T cell receptor beta chains in this list originate from one sample, sequenced in a study of CD4 T cells in relation to SARS-CoV-2 and coronaviruses. TCRdb's table, derived via immunoSEQ multiplex PCR, lists solely in-frame clones and lacks some. The sample holds tens of thousands of clones, under 95% seen once. The source material was naive CD4+ T cells from PBMCs. Subset defined: naive CD4+ T cells isolated by negative enrichment. Receptors were obtained from an adult with COVID-19.

The chain carries TRBV3-1 (or the pseudogene TRBV3-2) and TRBJ2-7; D remains unclear. Germline V lookup: CDR1 LGHDT, CDR2 YNNKEL (reference sequence). This CDR3 is built from 13 residues. Trimming removed 0 bases at V and 4 bases at J, with 7 bases between. The CDR3 coding sequence is TGTGCCAGCAGCCAAGATAGTACTTACGAGCAGTACTTC. Translating it yields CASSQDSTYEQYF.

The gene calls are TRBV2 and TRBJ1-2, with D unclear. Germline V gene lookup returns CDR1 SNHLY and CDR2 FYNNEI. The CDR3 runs 14 residues. The V end was cut by 2 bases, the J end by 3 bases, with 10 bases between. The CDR3 reads CASSELPADYGYTF. The CDR3 DNA is TGTGCCAGCAGTGAATTGCCAGCAGACTATGGCTACACCTTC.

DNA for the CDR3: TGTGCCAGCAGTAGGGATCTTAACTATGGCTACACCTTC. Translating gives CASSRDLNYGYTF. This sequence joins TRBV6-5 and TRBJ1-2; D remains unclear. Trimming shortened V by 5 bases and J by 1 base, and 8 bases separated the two germline ends. CDR3 size: 13 residues. From germline, CDR1 is MNHEY and CDR2 SVGAGI.

CDR3 amino acids: CASSQKISGYYEQYF. CDR3 nucleotide sequence: TGTGCCAGCAGCCAAAAAATATCAGGGTACTACGAGCAGTACTTC. This chain connects TRBV14 to TRBJ2-7; TRBD1 is a possible D gene (5 bases). The germline CDR1 and CDR2 sequences are SGHDN and FVKESK. This CDR3 spans 15 amino acids. V lost 2 bases to trimming and J lost 3 bases, with 14 bases between them.

The J gene is TRBJ1-2, the V gene TRBV7-8; D call uncertain. V was trimmed by 2 bases and J by 1 base, leaving 11 bases between them. The CDR3 is made up of 15 amino acids. In germline, CDR1 is SGHVS, CDR2 FQNEAQ. The CDR3 DNA reads TGTGCCAGCAGCTTAATTTCCGGAAATAACTATGGCTACACCTTC. As protein: CASSLISGNNYGYTF.

The genes are TRBV18 and TRBJ2-3; D may be TRBD1 (6 bases). V shed 2 bases and J shed 2 bases, with 8 bases lying between them. CDR3 length: 14 amino acids. Germline lookup yields CDR1 KGHSH and CDR2 LQKENI. CDR3 bases: TGTGCCAGCTCACCAGACAGGAACACAGATACGCAGTATTTT. Residues: CASSPDRNTDTQYF. The full variable domain, its missing parts supplied by reference TRBV18 and TRBJ2-3, is NAGVMQNPRHLVRRRGQEARLRCSPMKGHSHVYWYRQLPEEGLKFMVYLQKENIIDESGMPKERFSAEFPKEGPSILRIQQVVRGDSAAYFCASSPDRNTDTQYFGPGTRLTVL.

This clone came up once. This chain uses TRBV5-1 with TRBJ2-1; D remains ambiguous. This CDR3 spans 11 amino acids. Germline assignment: CDR1 SGHRS and CDR2 YFSETQ. V lost 2 bases and J 4 bases, leaving 1 base between the germline ends. The CDR3 DNA sequence: TGCGCCAGCAGCTTTTACAATGAGCAGTTCTTC. Translated, it gives CASSFYNEQFF.